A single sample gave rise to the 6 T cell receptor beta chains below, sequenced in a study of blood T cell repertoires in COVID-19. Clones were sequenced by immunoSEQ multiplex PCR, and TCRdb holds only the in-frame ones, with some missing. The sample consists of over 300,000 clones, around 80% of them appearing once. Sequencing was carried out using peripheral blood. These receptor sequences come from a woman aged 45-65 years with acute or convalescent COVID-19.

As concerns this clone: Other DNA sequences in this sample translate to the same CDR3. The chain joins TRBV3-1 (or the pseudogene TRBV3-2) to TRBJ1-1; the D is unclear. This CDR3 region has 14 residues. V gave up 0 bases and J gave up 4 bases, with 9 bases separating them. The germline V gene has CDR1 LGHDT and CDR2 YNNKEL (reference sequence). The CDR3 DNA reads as TGTGCCAGCAGCCAAGAGGGAGGGCGCACTGAAGCTTTCTTT. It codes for CASSQEGGRTEAFF.

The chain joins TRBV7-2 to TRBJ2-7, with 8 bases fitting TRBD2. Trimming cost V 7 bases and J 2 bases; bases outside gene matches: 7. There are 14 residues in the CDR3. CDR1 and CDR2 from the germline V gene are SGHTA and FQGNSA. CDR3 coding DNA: TGTGCCAGCATCCCCGGGGGGGGAACCTACGAGCAGTACTTC. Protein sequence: CASIPGGGTYEQYF.

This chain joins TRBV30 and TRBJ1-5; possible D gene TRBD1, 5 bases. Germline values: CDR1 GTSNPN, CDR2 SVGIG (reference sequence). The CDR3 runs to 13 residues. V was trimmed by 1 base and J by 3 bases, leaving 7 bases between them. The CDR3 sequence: CAWSDRYNQPQHF. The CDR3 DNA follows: TGTGCCTGGAGTGACAGGTACAATCAGCCCCAGCATTTT.

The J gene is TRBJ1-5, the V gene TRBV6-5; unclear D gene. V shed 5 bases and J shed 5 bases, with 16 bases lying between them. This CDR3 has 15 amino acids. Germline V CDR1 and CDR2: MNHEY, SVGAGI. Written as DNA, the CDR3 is TGTGCCAGCAGTCCAGAGCGGTCGAGGGATCAGCCCCAGCATTTT. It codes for CASSPERSRDQPQHF.

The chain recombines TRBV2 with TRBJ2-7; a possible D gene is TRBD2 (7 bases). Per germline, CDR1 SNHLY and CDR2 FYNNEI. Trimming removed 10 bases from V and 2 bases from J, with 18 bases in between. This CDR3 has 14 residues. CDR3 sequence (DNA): TGTGCCATCACCTGGGGGGGCAGCCCCTACGAGCAGTACTTC. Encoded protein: CAITWGGSPYEQYF.

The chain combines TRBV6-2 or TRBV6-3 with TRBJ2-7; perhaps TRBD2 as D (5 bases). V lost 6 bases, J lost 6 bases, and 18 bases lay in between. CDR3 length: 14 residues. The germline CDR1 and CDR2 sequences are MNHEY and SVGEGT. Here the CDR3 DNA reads TGTGCCAGCAGCCGACCTGGGAGTGTCCCCGAGCAGTACTTC. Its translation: CASSRPGSVPEQYF.